This entry describes one T cell receptor beta chain. Which antigen it targets is not known. The sample holds no much larger clone one base away, and base qualities are not on file. These data come from a study of T cell responses to AZD1222 COVID-19 vaccine (dated by TCRdb to the early 2020s). Background on the whole study: AZD1222 recipients with second doses at about 4 weeks or about 12 weeks were pooled, because spike-specific TCR depth and breadth did not differ between schedules. TCR sequencing covered roughly 230 trial participants: about 210 given two doses of AZD1222 and 26 given two doses of MenACWY control vaccine. Enrollment into the trials was organized by age into subgroups of 18-55, 56-69 and 70-plus years, and those subgroups contained roughly 150, 30 and 60 TCR-sequenced participants, respectively. Study-wide conclusions, independent of this receptor: Because no samples from the day 14 peak response were available, repertoires could be characterized only after the peak T cell response. CD4 TCRs associated with the vaccine covered the entire spike protein, and the dominant responses were in regions 160-218 and 743-854. Conclusions about previously exposed vaccinees were limited because only six AZD1222 recipients were SARS-CoV-2 seropositive at baseline. In the small 56-69-year group, the increase in depth fell short of significance, most likely because of low power. Reportedly, almost half of the unique spike-specific TCRs recognized epitopes lying outside the regions that are mutated in the B.1.351 and B.1.1.7 variants. Participants were mostly white British and included more females than males, and it was suggested by the authors that clonal diversity may have been underestimated. Spike-specific TCR breadth and depth rose significantly after two AZD1222 doses compared with day 0 and with MenACWY recipients.

The CDR3 holds 17 amino acids from the cysteine to the phenylalanine. Only the CDR3 region is kept as DNA, spanning 51 bases read in frame from base 1. Trimming costs V 5 bases and J 0 bases, and their ends lie 17 bases apart. The CDR1 and CDR2 encoded by the germline V gene (reference sequence) are LGHDT and YNNKEL. The time point label of this sample denotes: baseline before first vaccination. Vaccinee samples came from UK trials COV001 and COV002, including a single-blind randomized controlled phase 2/3 trial of AZD1222 (ChAdOx1 nCoV-19) in healthy adults. For TCRbeta chain sequencing, PBMC samples were collected from trial participants at day 0 and at day 28 after the second dose. The CDR3 regions of human TCRbeta chains were analyzed by immunosequencing. The study's own analysis went as follows. TCRs in the repertoires were compared against a reference library of SARS-CoV-2-specific TCRs that had been generated with the MIRA antigen-specificity platform. Breadth was defined as the fraction of unique TCRs that were SARS-CoV-2-associated, and depth was defined as the fraction of total T cells that were SARS-CoV-2-associated. Using the MIRA data, each spike-specific TCR was assigned both to the spike region to which the TCR was reactive and to a CD4 or CD8 class. Log10-transformed breadth and depth values were compared by one-way ANOVA with Sidak's multiple comparisons tests. Sourced from immuneACCESS, this table was stored by TCRdb with only in-frame sequences that have V and J called. A share of the clones is absent; for the studies checked, an unresolved V gene accounts for under half, and the remainder has no known explanation. V and J calls and clone size follow that table, whereas D and trimming were derived from the DNA. The sample contains 100,000 or so clones, more than 75% of them found a single time. 16% of the sample goes to the ten largest clones.

The TCR was taken from an adult in good health. The sample was peripheral blood, taken on day 0 of AZD1222 vaccination. The sequence links TRBV3-1 (or the pseudogene TRBV3-2) to TRBJ1-3, with no confidently assigned D gene. Read as DNA, the sequence is TGTGCCAGCAGCAGGGTGGCCCAGACCTACTCTGGAAACACCATATATTTT. The translation is CASSRVAQTYSGNTIYF.